This entry is about one T cell receptor beta chain. Because the CDR3 is missing its conserved closing phenylalanine or tryptophan, this is likely a read error. This sample was taken from a study of CD8+CD57+ T cells in acquired aplastic anemia. The patients chosen for sequencing had shown expansion of CD8+CD57+ cells (detected by flow cytometry). Investigators profiled TCR beta VDJ and CDR3 from genomic DNA template. TCRdb re-called the reads through MiXCR, storing one row per CDR3 protein. The data show about 150,000 distinct CDR3 sequences, more than 40% seen once. Trimming took 6 bases from V and 3 from J, leaving 12 bases between them. Per germline, CDR1 SNHLY and CDR2 FYNNEI. This CDR3 region has 14 residues.

The sequencing input was sorted CD4+, CD8+, or CD8+CD57+ T cells (not recorded which) from PBMCs. The chain recombines TRBV2 with TRBJ2-1, with D maybe TRBD2 (6 bases). The sequence was collected from a human donor with aplastic anemia. Here the CDR3 reads CASRLAEFYNEQFL. In nucleotides, the CDR3 is TGTGCCAGCAGGTTAGCGGAGTTCTACAATGAGCAGTTCTTA.